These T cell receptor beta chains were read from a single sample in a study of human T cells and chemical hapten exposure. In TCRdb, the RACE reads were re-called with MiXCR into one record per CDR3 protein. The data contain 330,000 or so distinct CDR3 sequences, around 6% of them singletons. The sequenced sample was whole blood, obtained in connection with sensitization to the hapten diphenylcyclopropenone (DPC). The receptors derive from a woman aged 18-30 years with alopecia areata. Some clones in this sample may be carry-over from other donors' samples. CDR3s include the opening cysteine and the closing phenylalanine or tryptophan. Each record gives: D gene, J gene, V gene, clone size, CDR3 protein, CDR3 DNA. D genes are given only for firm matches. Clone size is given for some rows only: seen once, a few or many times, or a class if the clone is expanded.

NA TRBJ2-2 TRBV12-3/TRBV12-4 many CASSLSGRSNTGELFF TGTGCCAGCAGTTTGAGCGGCAGATCGAACACCGGGGAGCTGTTTTTT
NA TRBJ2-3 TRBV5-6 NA CASRLGTHTDTQYF TGTGCCAGCAGGCTGGGGACCCACACAGATACGCAGTATTTT
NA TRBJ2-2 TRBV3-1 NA CASSQDPGGAGELFF TGTGCCAGCAGCCAAGATCCCGGGGGAGCCGGGGAGCTGTTTTTT
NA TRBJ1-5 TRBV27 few CASSPLARGPEDLSNQPQHF TGTGCCAGCAGTCCTCTCGCCCGCGGGCCCGAGGATCTTAGCAATCAGCCCCAGCATTTT
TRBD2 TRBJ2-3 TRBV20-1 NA CSASETSRFTDTQYF TGCAGTGCTAGTGAGACTAGCCGCTTCACAGATACGCAGTATTTT
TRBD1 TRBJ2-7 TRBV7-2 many CASSFDRGHEQYF TGTGCCAGCAGCTTTGACAGGGGCCACGAGCAGTACTTC
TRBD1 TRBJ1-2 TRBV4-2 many CASSQEWTGGVYGYTF TGTGCCAGCAGCCAAGAGTGGACAGGGGGTGTATATGGCTACACCTTC
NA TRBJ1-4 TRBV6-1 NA CASRSWGLKEKLFF TGTGCCAGCAGGTCTTGGGGGTTGAAGGAAAAACTGTTTTTT
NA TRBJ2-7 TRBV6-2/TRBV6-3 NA CASSYGTSTYEQYF TGTGCCAGCAGTTACGGGACTTCTACCTACGAGCAGTACTTC
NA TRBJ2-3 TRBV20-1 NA CSAPLGGTSTDTQYF TGCAGTGCTCCACTAGGCGGGACTAGCACAGATACGCAGTATTTT
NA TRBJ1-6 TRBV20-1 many CSAPFRPGVNSPLHF TGCAGTGCTCCGTTTCGGCCGGGGGTTAATTCACCCCTCCACTTT
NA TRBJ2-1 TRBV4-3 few CASSQDNARDEQFF TGCGCCAGCAGCCAAGATAACGCTAGGGATGAGCAGTTCTTC
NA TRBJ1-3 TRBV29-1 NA CSVGYSGNTIYF TGCAGCGTAGGTTATTCTGGAAACACCATATATTTT
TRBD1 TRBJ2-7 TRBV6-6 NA CASSYDTGDYEQYF TGTGCCAGCAGTTATGACACAGGGGACTACGAGCAGTACTTC
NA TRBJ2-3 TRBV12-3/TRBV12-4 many CASSLQTLTDTQYF TGTGCCAGCAGTCTCCAGACTTTGACAGATACGCAGTATTTT
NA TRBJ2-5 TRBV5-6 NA CASSLRVLEQETQYF TGTGCCAGCAGCTTGCGGGTCCTTGAGCAAGAGACCCAGTACTTC
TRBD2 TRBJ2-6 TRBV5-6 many CASSLNVWERDSGANVLTF TGTGCCAGCAGCTTAAACGTATGGGAGCGGGATTCTGGGGCCAACGTCCTGACTTTC
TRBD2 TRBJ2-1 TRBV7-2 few CASSRRSGVGNEQFF TGTGCCAGCAGCCGTCGTAGCGGGGTCGGGAATGAGCAGTTCTTC
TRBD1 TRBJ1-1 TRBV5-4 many CASSLRTGGQRNTEAFF TGTGCCAGCAGCTTGCGGACAGGGGGTCAGCGGAACACTGAAGCTTTCTTT
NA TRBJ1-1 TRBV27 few CASSSNPLLSTGRVEAFF TGTGCCAGCAGTTCAAACCCGCTCCTATCGACGGGCAGGGTTGAAGCTTTCTTT
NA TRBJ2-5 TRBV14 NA CASSPWEAEETQYF TGTGCCAGCAGCCCGTGGGAGGCTGAAGAGACCCAGTACTTC
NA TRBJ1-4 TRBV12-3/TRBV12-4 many CASTPKGPNVELFF TGTGCCAGCACCCCGAAGGGACCGAATGTGGAACTGTTTTTT
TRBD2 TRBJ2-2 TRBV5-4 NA CASGYGSSGNTGELFF TGTGCCAGTGGGTACGGGTCTAGCGGGAACACCGGGGAGCTGTTTTTT
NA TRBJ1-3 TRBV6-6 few CASSYGSSRSGNTIYF TGTGCCAGCAGTTACGGGTCTAGCCGCTCTGGAAACACCATATATTTT
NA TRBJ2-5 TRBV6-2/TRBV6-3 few CASSPPSETQYF TGTGCCAGCAGTCCACCATCGGAGACCCAGTACTTC
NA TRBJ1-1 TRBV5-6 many CASSFGGEGNTEAFF TGTGCCAGCAGCTTTGGGGGAGAGGGTAACACTGAAGCTTTCTTT
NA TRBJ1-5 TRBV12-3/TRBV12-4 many CASSFDMGQPQHF TGTGCCAGCAGTTTCGACATGGGGCAGCCCCAGCATTTT
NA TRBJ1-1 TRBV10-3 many CAISREPGGTEAFF TGTGCCATCAGTCGGGAGCCTGGAGGCACTGAAGCTTTCTTT
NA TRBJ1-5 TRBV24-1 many CATSDLGTEDQPQHF TGTGCCACCAGTGATTTGGGCACGGAGGATCAGCCCCAGCATTTT
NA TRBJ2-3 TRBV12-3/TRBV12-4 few CASSPGGYRTDTQYF TGTGCCAGCAGCCCTGGCGGCTACCGCACAGATACGCAGTATTTT
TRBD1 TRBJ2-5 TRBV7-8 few CASSLVGRQGDQETQYF TGTGCCAGCAGCTTAGTTGGGAGACAGGGCGACCAAGAGACCCAGTACTTC
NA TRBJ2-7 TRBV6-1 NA CASSDEGVSYEQYF TGTGCCAGCAGCGACGAGGGGGTCTCCTACGAGCAGTACTTC
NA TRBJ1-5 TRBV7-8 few CASSLDSENQPQHF TGTGCCAGCAGCTTAGACTCAGAGAATCAGCCCCAGCATTTT
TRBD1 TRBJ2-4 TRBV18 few CASSLTGTGEANIQYF TGTGCCAGCTCACTTACCGGGACAGGGGAGGCAAACATTCAGTACTTC
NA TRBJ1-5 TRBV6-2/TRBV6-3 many CASRFRRDGNQPQHF TGTGCCAGCAGATTCCGCCGGGACGGCAATCAGCCCCAGCATTTT
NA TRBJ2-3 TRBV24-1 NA CATSDPGPVPDTQYF TGTGCCACCAGTGATCCTGGCCCGGTCCCAGATACGCAGTATTTT
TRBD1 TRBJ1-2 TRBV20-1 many CSASDDRGLGYTF TGCAGTGCTAGCGATGACAGGGGACTTGGCTACACCTTC
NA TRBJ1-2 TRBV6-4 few CASSPNLDRSNGYTF TGTGCCAGCAGTCCTAATTTAGACAGGTCTAATGGCTACACCTTC
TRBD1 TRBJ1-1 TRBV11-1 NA CASSQGVMNTEAFF TGTGCCAGCAGCCAGGGGGTTATGAACACTGAAGCTTTCTTT
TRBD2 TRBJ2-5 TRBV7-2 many CASSPPNPRGGGGETQYF TGTGCCAGCAGCCCTCCCAACCCCCGGGGCGGGGGGGGAGAGACCCAGTACTTC
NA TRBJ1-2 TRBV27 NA CASSFGPEAGYGYTF TGTGCCAGCAGTTTCGGACCCGAGGCCGGCTATGGCTACACCTTC
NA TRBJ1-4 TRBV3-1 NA CASSPGRPATNEKLFF TGTGCCAGCAGCCCGGGACGGCCTGCAACTAATGAAAAACTGTTTTTT
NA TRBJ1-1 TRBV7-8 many CASSLIVGHGNTEAFF TGTGCCAGCAGCTTAATTGTAGGACATGGGAACACTGAAGCTTTCTTT
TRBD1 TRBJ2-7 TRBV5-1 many CASSPTVGQGAAYEQYF TGCGCCAGCAGCCCCACCGTGGGACAGGGGGCTGCCTACGAGCAGTACTTC
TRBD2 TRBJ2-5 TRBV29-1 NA CSVAGTSGGAIETQYF TGCAGCGTTGCCGGGACTAGCGGGGGGGCGATAGAGACCCAGTACTTC
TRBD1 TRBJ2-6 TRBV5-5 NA CASSSPGRQGAFGANVLTF TGTGCCAGCAGCTCCCCCGGCAGGCAGGGGGCGTTCGGGGCCAACGTCCTGACTTTC